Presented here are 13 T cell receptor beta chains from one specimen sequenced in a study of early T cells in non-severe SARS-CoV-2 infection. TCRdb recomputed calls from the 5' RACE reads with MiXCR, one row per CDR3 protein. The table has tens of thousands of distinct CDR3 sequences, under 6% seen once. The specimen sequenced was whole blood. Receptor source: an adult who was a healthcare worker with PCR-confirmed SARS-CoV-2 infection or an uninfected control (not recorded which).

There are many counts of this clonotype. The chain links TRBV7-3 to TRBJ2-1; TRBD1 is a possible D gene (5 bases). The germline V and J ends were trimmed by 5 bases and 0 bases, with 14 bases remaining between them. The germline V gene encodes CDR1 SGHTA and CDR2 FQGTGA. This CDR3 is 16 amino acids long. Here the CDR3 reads CASSPLDTSSYNEQFF. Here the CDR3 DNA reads TGTGCCAGCAGCCCCCTGGACACGAGCTCCTACAATGAGCAGTTCTTC. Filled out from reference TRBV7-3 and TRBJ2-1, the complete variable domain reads GAGVSQTPSNKVTEKGKYVELRCDPISGHTALYWYRQSLGQGPEFLIYFQGTGAADDSGLPNDRFFAVRPEGSVSTLKIQRTERGDSAVYLCASSPLDTSSYNEQFFGPGTRLTVL.

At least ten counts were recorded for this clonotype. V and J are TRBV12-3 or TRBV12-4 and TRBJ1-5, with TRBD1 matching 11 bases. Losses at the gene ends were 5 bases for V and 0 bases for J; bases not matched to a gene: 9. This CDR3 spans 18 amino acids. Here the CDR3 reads CASSPGTGGSDSNQPQHF. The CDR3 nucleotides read TGTGCCAGCAGTCCCGGGACAGGGGGTTCCGATAGCAATCAGCCCCAGCATTTT.

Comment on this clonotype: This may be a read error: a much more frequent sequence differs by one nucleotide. This CDR3 reads CASSSTLPRQLSTDTQYF. For the CDR3, the DNA is TGCGCCAGCAGCTCGACACTACCGAGACAGCTCAGCACAGATACGCAGTATTTT. This chain uses TRBV5-1 with TRBJ2-3, with D maybe TRBD1 (5 bases). CDR1 is SGHRS, CDR2 YFSETQ, per germline. Trimming shortened V by 3 bases and J by 0 bases, and 20 bases separated the two germline ends. The CDR3 loop spans 18 amino acids. Together with reference TRBV5-1 and TRBJ2-3, the CDR3 gives the full variable domain: KAGVTQTPRYLIKTRGQQVTLSCSPISGHRSVSWYQQTPGQGLQFLFEYFSETQRNKGNFPGRFSGRQFSNSRSEMNVSTLELGDSALYLCASSSTLPRQLSTDTQYFGPGTRLTVL.

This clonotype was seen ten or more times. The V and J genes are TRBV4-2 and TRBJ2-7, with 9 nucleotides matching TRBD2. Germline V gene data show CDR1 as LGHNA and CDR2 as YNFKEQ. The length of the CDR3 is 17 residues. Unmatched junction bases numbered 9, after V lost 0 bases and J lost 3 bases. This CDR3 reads CASSQDRASGTYYEQYF. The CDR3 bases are TGTGCCAGCAGCCAAGATAGGGCTAGCGGGACATACTACGAGCAGTACTTC.

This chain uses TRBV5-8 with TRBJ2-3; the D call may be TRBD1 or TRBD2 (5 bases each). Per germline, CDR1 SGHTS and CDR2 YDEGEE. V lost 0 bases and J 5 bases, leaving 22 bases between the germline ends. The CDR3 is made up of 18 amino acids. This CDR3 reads CASSLGVVGRKGLDTQYF. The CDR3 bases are TGTGCCAGCAGCTTGGGTGTCGTGGGACGGAAGGGTTTAGATACGCAGTATTTT.

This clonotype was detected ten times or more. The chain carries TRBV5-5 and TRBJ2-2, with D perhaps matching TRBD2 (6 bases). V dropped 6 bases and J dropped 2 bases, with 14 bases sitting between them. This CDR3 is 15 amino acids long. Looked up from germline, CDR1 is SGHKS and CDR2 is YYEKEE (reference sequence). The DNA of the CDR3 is TGTGCCAGCACCTGGGACTGGGGAAACACCGGGGAGCTGTTTTTT. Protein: CASTWDWGNTGELFF. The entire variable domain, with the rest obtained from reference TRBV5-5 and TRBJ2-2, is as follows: DAGVTQSPTHLIKTRGQQVTLRCSPISGHKSVSWYQQVLGQGPQFIFQYYEKEERGRGNFPDRFSARQFPNYSSELNVNALLLGDSALYLCASTWDWGNTGELFFGEGSRLTVL.

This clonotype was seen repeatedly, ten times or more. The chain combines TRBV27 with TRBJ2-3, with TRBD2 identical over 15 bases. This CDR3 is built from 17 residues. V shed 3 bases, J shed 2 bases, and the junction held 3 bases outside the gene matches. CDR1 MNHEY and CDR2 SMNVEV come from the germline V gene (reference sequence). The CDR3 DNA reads TGTGCCAGCAGTTTGGGGACTAGCGGGAGGTTCACAGATACGCAGTATTTT. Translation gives CASSLGTSGRFTDTQYF.

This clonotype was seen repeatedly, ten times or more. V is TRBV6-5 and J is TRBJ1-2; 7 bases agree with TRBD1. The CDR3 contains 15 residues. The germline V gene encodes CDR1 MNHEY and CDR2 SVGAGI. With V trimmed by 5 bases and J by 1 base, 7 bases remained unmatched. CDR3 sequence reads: CASSRSRGDNYGYTF. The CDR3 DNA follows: TGTGCCAGCAGTAGAAGCAGGGGGGATAACTATGGCTACACCTTC.

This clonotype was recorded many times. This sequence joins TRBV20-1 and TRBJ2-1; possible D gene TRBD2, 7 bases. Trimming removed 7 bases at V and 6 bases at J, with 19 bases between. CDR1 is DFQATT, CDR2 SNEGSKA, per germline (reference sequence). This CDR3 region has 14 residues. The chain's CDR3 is CSVARGASGNEQFF. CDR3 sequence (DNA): TGCAGTGTGGCCCGGGGGGCGTCGGGCAATGAGCAGTTCTTC.

The chain's CDR3 is CASSQGSSGYTF. As DNA, the CDR3 is TGTGCCAGCAGCCAAGGGAGTAGTGGCTACACCTTC. This sequence joins TRBV3-1 and TRBJ1-2, with D uncertain. Germline CDR1 LGHDT, CDR2 YNNKEL (reference sequence). CDR3 length equals 12 residues. Trimming stripped 1 base from V and 7 bases from J, with 7 bases between.

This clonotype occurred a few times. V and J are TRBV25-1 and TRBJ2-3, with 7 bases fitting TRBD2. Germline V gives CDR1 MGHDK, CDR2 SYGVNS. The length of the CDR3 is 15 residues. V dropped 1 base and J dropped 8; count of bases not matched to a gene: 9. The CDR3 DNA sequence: TGTGCCAGCAGTGAATGGTCCGGCGGGAGCAGTACGCAGTATTTT. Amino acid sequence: CASSEWSGGSSTQYF.

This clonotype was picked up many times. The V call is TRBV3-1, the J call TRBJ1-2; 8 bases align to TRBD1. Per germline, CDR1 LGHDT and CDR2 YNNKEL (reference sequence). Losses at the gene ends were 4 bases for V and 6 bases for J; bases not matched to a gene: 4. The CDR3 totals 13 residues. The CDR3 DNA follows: TGTGCCAGCAGCCCTCAGGGGGCCGATGGCTACACCTTC. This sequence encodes CASSPQGADGYTF.

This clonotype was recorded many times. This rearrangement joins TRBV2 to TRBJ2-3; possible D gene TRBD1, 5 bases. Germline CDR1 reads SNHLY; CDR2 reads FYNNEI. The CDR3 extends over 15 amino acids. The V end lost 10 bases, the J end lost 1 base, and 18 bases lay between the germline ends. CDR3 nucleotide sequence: TGTGCCACCAATGGCCCGCAGGGCCGCACAGATACGCAGTATTTT. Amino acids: CATNGPQGRTDTQYF.